The T cell receptor beta chain described here comes from a study of cytomegalovirus exposure and HLA in healthy donors. At collection, donors were nominally healthy, but unrecorded immune exposures were probable. Germline loops: CDR1 SGHDT, CDR2 YYEEEE. With 6 bases removed from V and 7 bases from J, the gap between germline ends came to 19 bases. The CDR3 is made up of 14 amino acids. Researchers ran the PCR with 60 Vbeta and 13 Jbeta primers. The data were produced by immunoSEQ multiplex PCR, yet TCRdb's version contains in-frame clones alone and is incomplete. This table has 85,000 to 120,000 clones, roughly 74% appearing once.

The chain uses TRBV5-6 and TRBJ1-2, with D tentatively TRBD1 (6 bases). The receptor's source is a man aged 40-49 years in good health and CMV-seronegative. Sequencing was carried out using PBMCs. This chain's CDR3 is CASTKDSLDFGYTF. DNA of the CDR3: TGTGCCAGCACCAAGGACAGCCTGGACTTTGGCTACACCTTC.